This is a list of T cell receptor beta chains from one sample in a study of cytomegalovirus exposure and HLA in healthy donors. Sequencing used immunoSEQ multiplex PCR; TCRdb keeps in-frame clones, though not all of them. The table records fewer than 130,000 clones, about 92% of them present only once. The sample taken for sequencing was PBMCs. The receptor set was obtained from a woman aged 18-35 years in good health and CMV-seronegative. Each CDR3 is given with its conserved first and last residue. The order of the fields is clone size, V gene, D gene, J gene, CDR3 DNA, CDR3 protein. A D gene is named only where the DNA matches it firmly. Clone size appears in some rows only: once, few, many, or a class for an expanded clone.

size: NA
V: TRBV25-1
D: NA
J: TRBJ2-3
DNA: TGTGCCAGCAGTGATCTAAGGGGCACTGTAGATACGCAGTATTTT
CDR3: CASSDLRGTVDTQYF

size: NA
V: TRBV7-6
D: TRBD1
J: TRBJ1-2
DNA: TGTGCCAGCAGCCGGACAGGGGTGGATTATGGCTACACCTTC
CDR3: CASSRTGVDYGYTF

size: NA
V: TRBV18
D: NA
J: TRBJ1-1
DNA: TGTGCCAGCTCACCACGACAGGTGCAAGGCACTGAAGCTTTCTTT
CDR3: CASSPRQVQGTEAFF

size: NA
V: TRBV9
D: NA
J: TRBJ2-5
DNA: TGTGCCAGCAGCGTAGAACAGGGTGTTTTGCAAGAGACCCAGTACTTC
CDR3: CASSVEQGVLQETQYF

size: NA
V: TRBV30
D: TRBD1
J: TRBJ2-7
DNA: TGTGCCTGGAGTGTAGGGACAGGGAGCGAGCAGTACTTC
CDR3: CAWSVGTGSEQYF

size: NA
V: TRBV9
D: TRBD2
J: TRBJ2-5
DNA: TGTGCCAGCAGCGCGGGACTAGCGGGGATCCAAGAGACCCAGTACTTC
CDR3: CASSAGLAGIQETQYF

size: NA
V: TRBV5-6
D: TRBD1
J: TRBJ2-2
DNA: TGTGCCAGCAGCTTGGCCGGGACAGGGGTAAGCGGGGAGCTGTTTTTT
CDR3: CASSLAGTGVSGELFF

size: NA
V: TRBV6-1
D: NA
J: TRBJ2-2
DNA: TGTGCCAGCAGCTGGGACTTTAACACCGGGGAGCTGTTTTTT
CDR3: CASSWDFNTGELFF

size: NA
V: TRBV4-1
D: NA
J: TRBJ1-6
DNA: TGCGCCAGCAGCCACCTACAGGGTCCAGCTTCACCCCTCCACTTT
CDR3: CASSHLQGPASPLHF

size: few
V: TRBV2
D: NA
J: TRBJ2-1
DNA: TGTGCCAGCTATTCTGAGCAGTTCTTC
CDR3: CASYSEQFF

size: NA
V: TRBV2
D: TRBD1
J: TRBJ1-6
DNA: TGTGCCAGCACCCCGGGGACAGATTATAATTCACCCCTCCACTTT
CDR3: CASTPGTDYNSPLHF

size: NA
V: TRBV4-3
D: TRBD1
J: TRBJ1-2
DNA: TGCGCCAGCAGCCAAGCCGGGACAGGGGTCTATGGCTACACCTTC
CDR3: CASSQAGTGVYGYTF

size: NA
V: TRBV28
D: NA
J: TRBJ1-2
DNA: TGTGCCAGCAGTTCGGCGGGCATGGGCTATGGCTACACCTTC
CDR3: CASSSAGMGYGYTF